This is a list of T cell receptor beta chains from one sample in a study of blood T cell repertoires in COVID-19. Assay: immunoSEQ multiplex PCR; the TCRdb copy retains only in-frame clones and omits some. Of about 210,000 clones listed, about 91% were seen once; the top ten hold 1% to 1.5%. Sequences were obtained from peripheral blood. The source is a man aged 25-45 years with acute or convalescent COVID-19. The CDR3 runs from the conserved cysteine through the conserved F or W. Each record gives: J gene, CDR3 length, V gene, D gene, CDR3 protein, CDR3 DNA. The D gene is left open where the match is weak.

TRBJ1-1 | 15 | TRBV21-1 | . | CASSKIGSKNTEAFF | TGTGCCAGCAGCAAAATTGGGAGTAAGAACACTGAAGCTTTCTTT
TRBJ2-7 | 14 | TRBV19 | . | CASRKHPASYEQYF | TGTGCCAGTAGGAAACACCCTGCCTCCTACGAGCAGTACTTC
TRBJ1-3 | 12 | TRBV7-9 | . | CASSTTANTIYF | TGTGCCAGCAGCACGACAGCGAACACCATATATTTT
TRBJ1-5 | 15 | TRBV19 | . | CASRPPAAGGQPQHF | TGTGCCAGTAGGCCTCCCGCTGCAGGCGGGCAGCCCCAGCATTTT
TRBJ1-1 | 12 | TRBV28 | . | CASSLVLAEAFF | TGTGCCAGCAGTTTAGTTCTAGCTGAAGCTTTCTTT
TRBJ2-3 | 15 | TRBV2 | . | CASSPGHLSTDTQYF | TGTGCCAGCAGTCCCGGACACCTAAGCACAGATACGCAGTATTTT
TRBJ1-5 | 15 | TRBV5-8 | TRBD1 | CASSAGQKVNQPQHF | TGTGCCAGCAGCGCGGGACAGAAAGTCAATCAGCCCCAGCATTTT
TRBJ1-2 | 14 | TRBV2 | . | CARGDWGGHYGYTF | TGTGCCAGGGGAGATTGGGGAGGGCACTATGGCTACACCTTC
TRBJ2-7 | 14 | TRBV10-1 | . | CASSPRGNSYEQYF | TGCGCCAGCAGCCCTAGGGGAAACTCCTACGAGCAGTACTTC
TRBJ1-2 | 13 | TRBV6-6 | TRBD1 | CASSYEGAVGYTF | TGTGCCAGCAGTTACGAGGGGGCGGTTGGCTACACCTTC
TRBJ2-1 | 15 | TRBV9 | TRBD2 | CASSVEASGRGEQFF | TGTGCCAGCAGCGTAGAGGCTAGCGGGAGGGGTGAGCAGTTCTTC
TRBJ1-1 | 13 | TRBV18 | TRBD1 | CASYRDRETEAFF | TGTGCCAGCTACCGGGACAGGGAAACTGAAGCTTTCTTT
TRBJ2-7 | 16 | TRBV15 | TRBD1 | CATSRTGATSSYEQYF | TGTGCCACCAGCAGAACAGGGGCGACAAGCTCCTACGAGCAGTACTTC
TRBJ2-3 | 14 | TRBV12-5 | . | CASGTGIGTDTQYF | TGTGCTAGTGGTACAGGGATCGGGACAGATACGCAGTATTTT
TRBJ2-7 | 17 | TRBV19 | TRBD2 | CASSATSGRASSYEQYF | TGTGCCAGTAGTGCGACTAGCGGGAGGGCGAGCTCCTACGAGCAGTACTTC
TRBJ2-1 | 20 | TRBV7-3 | TRBD2 | CASSLSAHQSPGLTSNEQFF | TGTGCCAGCAGCTTATCGGCTCACCAATCCCCGGGACTAACCTCCAATGAGCAGTTCTTC
TRBJ2-5 | 18 | TRBV9 | . | CASSVAGRGPSYQETQYF | TGTGCCAGCAGCGTAGCCGGCAGGGGCCCTTCGTACCAAGAGACCCAGTACTTC
TRBJ1-2 | 15 | TRBV28 | . | CASSRTSTGSNGYTF | TGTGCCAGCAGTCGCACCAGCACAGGGTCTAATGGCTACACCTTC
TRBJ1-5 | 15 | TRBV5-8 | . | CASSTTGSGGQPQHF | TGTGCCAGCAGCACCACGGGGAGCGGAGGGCAGCCCCAGCATTTT
TRBJ1-5 | 15 | TRBV6-1 | TRBD1 | CASSETTGRSQPQHF | TGTGCCAGCAGTGAAACGACAGGGAGAAGTCAGCCCCAGCATTTT
TRBJ1-1 | 16 | TRBV27 | . | CASSLSPLGGNMEAFF | TGTGCCAGCAGTTTATCGCCCCTGGGGGGAAATATGGAAGCTTTCTTT
TRBJ2-4 | 15 | TRBV18 | . | CASSIDGVAKNIQYF | TGTGCCAGCTCAATAGACGGGGTAGCCAAAAACATTCAGTACTTC
TRBJ2-7 | 19 | TRBV30 | . | CAWSPSLGGIVARSYEQYF | TGTGCCTGGAGTCCCTCCCTGGGGGGAATCGTGGCCCGCTCCTACGAGCAGTACTTC
TRBJ1-6 | 15 | TRBV9 | . | CASSLDRNYNSPLHF | TGTGCCAGCAGCCTAGACAGGAACTATAATTCACCCCTCCACTTT